The 16 T cell receptor beta chains listed next were all sequenced from one sample in a study of control samples from healthy donors and cancer patients. TCRdb keeps only in-frame clones here, not all; method: immunoSEQ multiplex PCR. Of around 180,000 clones in the sample, approximately 94% were seen once. The sequenced material came from blood. The receptors here all came from a woman aged 18-29 years in good health.

The V and J genes are TRBV5-6 and TRBJ1-2; D unresolved. The CDR3 consists of 15 residues. Trimming cost V 0 bases and J 2 bases, with 11 bases left between them. CDR1 and CDR2 from the germline V gene are SGHDT and YYEEEE. The CDR3 protein is CASSLGGSVNYGYTF. CDR3 nucleotide sequence: TGTGCCAGCAGCTTGGGGGGATCAGTAAACTATGGCTACACCTTC.

The chain couples TRBV6-2 or TRBV6-3 to TRBJ1-5; D not certain. There are 17 residues in the CDR3. V was cut by 5 bases and J by 0 bases, with 17 bases left in between. Looked up from germline, CDR1 is MNHEY and CDR2 is SVGEGT. The CDR3: CASSPIDGFYSNQPQHF. The CDR3 DNA is TGTGCCAGCAGTCCCATCGATGGGTTTTATAGCAATCAGCCCCAGCATTTT.

This clone occurred many times. The CDR3: CASSLERLSDTQYF. CDR3 in DNA: TGTGCCAGCAGCTTGGAACGCCTATCGGATACGCAGTATTTT. This chain uses TRBV5-5 with TRBJ2-3; D gene ambiguous. CDR3 size: 14 residues. Germline assignment: CDR1 SGHKS and CDR2 YYEKEE (reference sequence). V was trimmed by 0 bases and J by 6 bases, leaving 11 bases between them.

J is TRBJ2-1 and V is TRBV11-3; 8 nucleotides line up with TRBD1. The CDR3 contains 17 residues. The germline CDR1 and CDR2 sequences are SGHNT and YENEEA. V lost 5 bases, J lost 6 bases, and 15 bases stayed unmatched. The CDR3 coding sequence is TGTGCCAGCAGCGGGGCAGGGGGCGCTTGGATTTTCAATGAGCAGTTCTTC. Translating it yields CASSGAGGAWIFNEQFF.

The chain joins TRBV4-2 to TRBJ2-1; 7 nucleotides line up with TRBD2. The ends lost 4 bases at V and 5 bases at J; junction bases unmatched: 11. Germline CDR1 LGHNA, CDR2 YNFKEQ. The CDR3 contains 16 residues. This chain's CDR3 is CASSPSAGNGDNEQFF. DNA for the CDR3: TGTGCCAGCAGCCCGTCAGCGGGAAATGGGGACAATGAGCAGTTCTTC.

The chain links TRBV7-2 to TRBJ1-6; D remains unclear. Trimming stripped 2 bases from V and 9 bases from J, with 11 bases between. The CDR3 contains 14 residues. Germline V gene lookup returns CDR1 SGHTA and CDR2 FQGNSA. CDR3 region: CASSLLVVGSPLHF. CDR3 nucleotides: TGTGCCAGCAGCTTATTAGTAGTGGGTTCACCCCTCCACTTT.

This clone was seen once. The V gene is TRBV19, the J gene TRBJ1-6; TRBD1 matches 7 bases. CDR3 size: 14 residues. CDR1 and CDR2 from the germline V gene are LNHDA and SQIVND (reference sequence). Trimming removed 7 bases from V and 13 bases from J; junction bases left unmatched: 13. CDR3 DNA: TGTGCCAGTACCCTACGGACAGGTTTTAGGCCCCTCCACTTT. Its translation: CASTLRTGFRPLHF.

This rearrangement joins TRBV28 to TRBJ2-6; D is possibly TRBD1 or TRBD2 (6 bases each). The CDR3 runs to 15 residues. The V end was cut by 7 bases, the J end by 2 bases, with 12 bases between. Germline values: CDR1 MDHEN, CDR2 SYDVKM. The CDR3 DNA is TGTGCCAGCACCGTTAGGGGGGCTGGGGCCAACGTCCTGACTTTC. Translation gives CASTVRGAGANVLTF.

This sequence joins TRBV21-1 and TRBJ2-5. TRBV21-1 is a pseudogene segment. This CDR3 has 10 amino acids. The CDR3 loop reads CARKEETQYF. The CDR3, as DNA: TGTGCTAGGAAGGAAGAGACCCAGTACTTC.

The V call is TRBV15, the J call TRBJ1-2; 8 nucleotides match TRBD1. The CDR3 is 14 residues long. With V trimmed by 1 base and J by 7 bases, 5 bases remained unmatched. Germline V gives CDR1 LNHNV, CDR2 YYDKDF (reference sequence). The DNA for the CDR3 is TGTGCCACCAGCAGAGCCGGGACAGGAAGTGGCTACACCTTC. As protein: CATSRAGTGSGYTF.

The rearrangement links TRBV25-1 to TRBJ1-4, with TRBD1 matching 9 bases. This CDR3 is built from 13 residues. The trim removed 4 bases at V and 8 bases at J, leaving 2 bases unmatched. Germline assignment: CDR1 MGHDK and CDR2 SYGVNS. CDR3 sequence (DNA): TGTGCCAGCAGTGGGACAGGGGTGGAAAAACTGTTTTTT. Translated, it gives CASSGTGVEKLFF. Looking up the rest from reference TRBV25-1 and TRBJ1-4 gives the full variable domain: EADIYQTPRYLVIGTGKKITLECSQTMGHDKMYWYQQDPGMELHLIHYSYGVNSTEKGDLSSESTVSRIRTEHFPLTLESARPSHTSQYLCASSGTGVEKLFFGSGTQLSVL.

In the case of this clone: Compared with germline, one end of the junction differs, possibly owing to a read error. The rearrangement joins TRBV3-1 (or the pseudogene TRBV3-2) to TRBJ2-5, with 8 bases matching TRBD1. The germline CDR1 and CDR2 sequences are LGHDT and YNNKEL (reference sequence). The CDR3 has 14 residues. CDR3 protein: CTSSQGQGGETQYF. For the CDR3, the DNA is TGTACCAGCAGCCAAGGACAGGGTGGAGAGACCCAGTACTTC.

This sequence joins TRBV2 and TRBJ2-3; possible D gene TRBD2, 6 bases. Germline CDR1 reads SNHLY; CDR2 reads FYNNEI. This CDR3 region has 15 residues. The V end was cut by 1 base, the J end by 3 bases, with 11 bases between. CDR3 sequence: CASSEGGGGTDTQYF. In DNA, the CDR3 is TGTGCCAGCAGTGAAGGTGGGGGAGGAACAGATACGCAGTATTTT.

This chain joins TRBV7-2 and TRBJ2-7; weak D call: TRBD1 (6 bases). Germline V gives CDR1 SGHTA, CDR2 FQGNSA. This CDR3 has 14 amino acids. V gave up 2 bases and J gave up 3 bases, with 11 bases separating them. The CDR3 region has the DNA TGTGCCAGCAGCTTACCGGACAGCTACTACGAGCAGTACTTC. Its translation: CASSLPDSYYEQYF.

The V and J genes are TRBV10-3 and TRBJ1-4; TRBD1 aligns across 9 bases. The germline V gene encodes CDR1 ENHRY and CDR2 SYGVKD. The V segment lost 2 bases and the J segment 7 bases; nucleotides outside the gene matches: 8. This CDR3 has 16 residues. The CDR3 reads CAISEVNSDRGEKLFF. DNA of the CDR3: TGTGCCATCAGTGAGGTTAATTCGGACAGGGGTGAAAAACTGTTTTTT.

V usage is TRBV5-5 and J usage is TRBJ2-1; tentatively, D is TRBD2 (5 bases). Germline V lookup: CDR1 SGHKS, CDR2 YYEKEE (reference sequence). The germline V and J ends were trimmed by 4 bases and 0 bases, with 11 bases remaining between them. CDR3 length: 15 amino acids. CDR3 in amino acids: CASSPRGSSYNEQFF. For the CDR3, the DNA is TGTGCCAGCAGCCCCCGGGGTAGCTCCTACAATGAGCAGTTCTTC.